A selection of T cell receptor beta chains follows, all from one sample in a study of CD8 T cells in ankylosing spondylitis. From the 5' RACE reads, TCRdb called clonotypes with MiXCR, one entry per CDR3 protein. The repertoire holds about 220,000 distinct CDR3 sequences, 10% to 13% seen once, with 20% to 25% in the top ten. Sequences were obtained from blood, either unsorted or a sorted T cell fraction (not recorded which). The receptor source for this set is a male donor with ankylosing spondylitis or in good health (not recorded which). Both conserved end residues are part of each CDR3. The D gene is left open where the match is weak. Some rows mark clone size as missing; the rest say once, few, many or name a class of expanded clone.

v_call,cdr3_length,d_call,j_call,clone_size,cdr3_aa,cdr3_nt
TRBV12-3/TRBV12-4,16,NA,TRBJ2-2,many,CASSFTVYRNTGELFF,TGTGCCAGCAGTTTTACGGTTTATCGTAACACCGGGGAGCTGTTTTTT
TRBV2,15,NA,TRBJ2-2,many,CASSESGINTGELFF,TGTGCCAGCAGTGAATCCGGGATTAACACCGGGGAGCTGTTTTTT
TRBV2,13,NA,TRBJ2-4,NA,CASSPERGAIQYF,TGTGCCAGCAGTCCCGAACGGGGGGCCATTCAGTACTTC
TRBV5-6,14,TRBD1,TRBJ2-7,many,CASSGDRGLDEQYF,TGTGCCAGCAGCGGGGACAGGGGGCTTGACGAGCAGTACTTC
TRBV5-1,15,NA,TRBJ2-7,few,CASSYQGGSSYEQYF,TGCGCCAGCAGCTACCAAGGGGGGAGCTCCTACGAGCAGTACTTC
TRBV20-1,18,NA,TRBJ2-3,many,CSAREMGRGPLDGDTQYF,TGCAGTGCTAGAGAGATGGGGCGGGGACCCCTCGATGGGGATACGCAGTATTTT
TRBV9,15,NA,TRBJ2-1,many,CASSVVMGSHNEQFF,TGTGCCAGCAGCGTAGTTATGGGGTCTCACAATGAGCAGTTCTTC
TRBV5-1,17,TRBD1,TRBJ1-3,NA,CASSLDGRGNSGNTIYF,TGCGCCAGCAGCTTGGACGGCAGGGGGAACTCTGGAAACACCATATATTTT
TRBV6-5,15,NA,TRBJ2-5,NA,CASSYTHLGGETQYF,TGTGCCAGCAGTTACACCCACCTCGGGGGTGAGACCCAGTACTTC
TRBV27,14,TRBD1,TRBJ1-5,many,CASSLETGVQPQHF,TGTGCCAGCAGTTTAGAAACAGGGGTTCAGCCCCAGCATTTT